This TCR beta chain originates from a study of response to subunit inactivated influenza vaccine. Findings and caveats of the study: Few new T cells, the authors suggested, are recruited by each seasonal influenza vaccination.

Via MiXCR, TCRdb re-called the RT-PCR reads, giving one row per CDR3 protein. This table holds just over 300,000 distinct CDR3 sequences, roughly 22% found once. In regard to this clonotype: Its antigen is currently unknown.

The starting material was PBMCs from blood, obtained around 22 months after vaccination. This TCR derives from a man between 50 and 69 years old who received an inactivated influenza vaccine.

In nucleotides, the CDR3 is TGTGCCAGCTCACCGCGGACGGCGGAGCAGTTCTTC. Its protein is CASSPRTAEQFF. The V and J genes are TRBV18 and TRBJ2-1; D is ambiguous. CDR3 length: 12 residues. Deletions cut 3 bases from V and 10 bases from J, with 10 bases between. The germline gives CDR1 KGHSH, CDR2 LQKENI.